This T cell receptor (beta chain) was profiled in a study of CD8 T cells in Susac syndrome. Trimming stripped 3 bases from V and 8 bases from J, with 1 base between. The CDR3 consists of 10 residues. The germline V gene has CDR1 ENHRY and CDR2 SYGVKD. Random hexamers primed reverse transcription of about 0.5 to 1 ug RNA. TCR beta CDR3 was amplified by immunoSEQ covering 54 Vbeta and 13 Jbeta. TCRdb re-derived calls from the immunoSEQ multiplex PCR reads in MiXCR, one entry per CDR3 protein. The sample comprises a few hundred thousand distinct CDR3 sequences, 70% to 90% of which are singletons, and 0.11% rests with the top ten. Sequencing targeted TCR beta in blood CD8+ and CD4+ T cells.

This sequence joins TRBV10-3 and TRBJ2-2; no clear D gene. The TCR was taken from a human donor with multiple sclerosis. Sequenced: CD8+ T cells from PBMCs. The CDR3 sequence is CAISDGELFF. The CDR3 bases are TGTGCCATCAGTGATGGGGAGCTGTTTTTT.